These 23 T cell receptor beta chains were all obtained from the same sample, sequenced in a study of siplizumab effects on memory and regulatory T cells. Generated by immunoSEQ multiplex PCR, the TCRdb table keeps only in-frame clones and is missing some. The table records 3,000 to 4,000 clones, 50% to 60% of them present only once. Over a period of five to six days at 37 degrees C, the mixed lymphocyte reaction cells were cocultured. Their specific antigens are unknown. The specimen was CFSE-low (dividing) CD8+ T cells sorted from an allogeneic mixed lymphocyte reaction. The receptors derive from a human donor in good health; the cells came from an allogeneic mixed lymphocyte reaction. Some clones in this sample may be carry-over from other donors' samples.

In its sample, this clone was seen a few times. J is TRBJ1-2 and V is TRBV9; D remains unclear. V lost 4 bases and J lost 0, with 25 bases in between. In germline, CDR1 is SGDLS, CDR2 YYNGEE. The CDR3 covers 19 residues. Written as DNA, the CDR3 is TGTGCCAGCAGCCCATCCGGGTTCCCCTTGTTCCAAGCTAACTATGGCTACACCTTC. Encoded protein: CASSPSGFPLFQANYGYTF.

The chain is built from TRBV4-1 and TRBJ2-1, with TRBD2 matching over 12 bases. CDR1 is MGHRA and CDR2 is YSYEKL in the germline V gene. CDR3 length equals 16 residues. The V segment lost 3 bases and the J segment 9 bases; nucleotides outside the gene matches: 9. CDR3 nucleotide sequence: TGCGCCAGCAGCCAGATCGGACTAGCGGGGCCCCCTGAGCAGTTCTTC. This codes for CASSQIGLAGPPEQFF.

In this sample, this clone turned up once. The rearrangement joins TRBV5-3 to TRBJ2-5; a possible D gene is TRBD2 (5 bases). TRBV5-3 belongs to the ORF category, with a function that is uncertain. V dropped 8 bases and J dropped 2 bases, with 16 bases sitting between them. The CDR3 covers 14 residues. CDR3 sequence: CASSGPPIQETQYF. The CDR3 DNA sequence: TGTGCCAGCAGCGGTCCTCCCATACAAGAGACCCAGTACTTC.

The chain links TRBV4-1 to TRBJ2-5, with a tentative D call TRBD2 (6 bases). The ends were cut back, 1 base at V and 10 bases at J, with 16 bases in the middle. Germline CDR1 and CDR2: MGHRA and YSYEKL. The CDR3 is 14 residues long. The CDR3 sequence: CASSQVYKPGDQYF. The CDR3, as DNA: TGCGCCAGCAGCCAAGTTTACAAACCGGGGGACCAGTACTTC.

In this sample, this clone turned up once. CDR3 DNA sequence: TGTGCCAGCAGCCCATGGACGGGGCGTAATATGGACGAGCAGTACTTC. It codes for CASSPWTGRNMDEQYF. The chain combines TRBV11-3 with TRBJ2-7; D could derive from TRBD1 or TRBD2 (5 bases each). This CDR3 comprises 16 residues. Germline-derived CDR1 and CDR2 are SGHNT and YENEEA. The V end was cut by 5 bases, the J end by 5 bases, with 22 bases between.

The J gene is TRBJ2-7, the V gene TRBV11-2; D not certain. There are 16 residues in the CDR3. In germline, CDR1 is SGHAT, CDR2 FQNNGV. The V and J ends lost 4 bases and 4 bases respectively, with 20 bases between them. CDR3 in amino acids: CASSSWSDAASYEQYF. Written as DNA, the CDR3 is TGTGCCAGCAGCTCCTGGTCGGACGCAGCCTCTTACGAGCAGTACTTC.

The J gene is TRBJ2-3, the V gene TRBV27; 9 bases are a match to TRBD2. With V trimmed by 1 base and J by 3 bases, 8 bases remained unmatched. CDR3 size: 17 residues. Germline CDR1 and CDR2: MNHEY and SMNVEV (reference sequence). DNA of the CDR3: TGTGCCAGCAGTTTATTTATCGCGGGAGGGCCAACAGATACGCAGTATTTT. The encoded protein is CASSLFIAGGPTDTQYF.

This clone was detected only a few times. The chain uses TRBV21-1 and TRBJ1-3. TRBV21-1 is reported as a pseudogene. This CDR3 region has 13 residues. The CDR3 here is CATPGGGSISIYF. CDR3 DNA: TGTGCCACTCCCGGAGGGGGTTCTATAAGCATATATTTT.

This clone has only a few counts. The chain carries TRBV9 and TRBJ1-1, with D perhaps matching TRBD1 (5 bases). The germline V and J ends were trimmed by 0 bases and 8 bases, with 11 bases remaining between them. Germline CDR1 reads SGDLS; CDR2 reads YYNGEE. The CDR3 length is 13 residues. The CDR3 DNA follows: TGTGCCAGCAGCGTAGGCCCAGGGCCCGAAGCTTTCTTT. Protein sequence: CASSVGPGPEAFF.

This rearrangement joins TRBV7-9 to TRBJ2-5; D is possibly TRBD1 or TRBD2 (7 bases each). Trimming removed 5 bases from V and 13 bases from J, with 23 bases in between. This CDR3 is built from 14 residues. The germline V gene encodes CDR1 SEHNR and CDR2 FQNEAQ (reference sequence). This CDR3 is CASSQGVIDREGYF. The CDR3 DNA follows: TGTGCCAGCAGCCAGGGAGTCATTGACAGGGAGGGGTACTTC.

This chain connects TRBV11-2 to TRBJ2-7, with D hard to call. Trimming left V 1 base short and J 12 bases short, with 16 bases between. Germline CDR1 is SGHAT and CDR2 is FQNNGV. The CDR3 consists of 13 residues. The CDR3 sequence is CASSLVGMIDPYF. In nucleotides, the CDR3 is TGTGCCAGCAGCTTAGTTGGAATGATAGATCCGTACTTC.

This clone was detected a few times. The CDR3 sequence is CASSFLGLGVLSETQYF. CDR3 coding DNA: TGTGCCAGCAGCTTCCTGGGCTTGGGCGTATTATCAGAGACCCAGTACTTC. This chain joins TRBV11-2 and TRBJ2-5; D uncertain. The CDR3 is made up of 17 amino acids. The ends were cut back, 3 bases at V and 4 bases at J, with 21 bases in the middle. CDR1 and CDR2 (germline): SGHAT, FQNNGV.

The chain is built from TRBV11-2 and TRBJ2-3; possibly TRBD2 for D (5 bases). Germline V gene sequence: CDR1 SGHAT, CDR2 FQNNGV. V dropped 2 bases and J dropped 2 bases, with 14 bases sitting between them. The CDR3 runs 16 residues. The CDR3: CASSLFSDGLTDTQYF. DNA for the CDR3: TGTGCCAGCAGCTTATTTTCGGATGGACTCACAGATACGCAGTATTTT.

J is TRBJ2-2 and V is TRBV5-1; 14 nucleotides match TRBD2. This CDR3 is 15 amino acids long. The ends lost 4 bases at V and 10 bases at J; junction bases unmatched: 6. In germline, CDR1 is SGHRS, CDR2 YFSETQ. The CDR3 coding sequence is TGCGCCAGCAGCCCTGGACTAGCGGGGGGCGCGGAGCTGTTTTTT. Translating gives CASSPGLAGGAELFF.

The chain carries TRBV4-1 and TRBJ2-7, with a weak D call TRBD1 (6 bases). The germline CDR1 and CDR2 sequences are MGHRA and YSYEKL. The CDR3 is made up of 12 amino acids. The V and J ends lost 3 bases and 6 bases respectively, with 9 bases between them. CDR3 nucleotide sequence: TGCGCCAGCAGCCATGACAGGCTCGAGCAGTACTTC. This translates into CASSHDRLEQYF.

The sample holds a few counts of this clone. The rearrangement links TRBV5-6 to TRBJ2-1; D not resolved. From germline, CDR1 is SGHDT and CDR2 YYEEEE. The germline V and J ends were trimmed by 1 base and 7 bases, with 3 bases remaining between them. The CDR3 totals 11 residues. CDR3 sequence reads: CASSLTNEQFF. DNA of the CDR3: TGTGCCAGCAGCTTGACTAATGAGCAGTTCTTC.

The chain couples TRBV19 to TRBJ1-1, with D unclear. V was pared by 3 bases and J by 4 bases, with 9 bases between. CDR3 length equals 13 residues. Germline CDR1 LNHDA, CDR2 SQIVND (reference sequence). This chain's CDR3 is CASSMRQFTEAFF. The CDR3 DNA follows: TGTGCCAGTAGTATGCGGCAGTTCACTGAAGCTTTCTTT.

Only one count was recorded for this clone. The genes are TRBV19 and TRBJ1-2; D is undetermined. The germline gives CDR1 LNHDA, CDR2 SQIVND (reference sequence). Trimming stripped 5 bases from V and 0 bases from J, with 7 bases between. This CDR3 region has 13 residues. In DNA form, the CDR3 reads TGTGCCAGTAGTTTTACGGCTAACTATGGCTACACCTTC. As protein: CASSFTANYGYTF.

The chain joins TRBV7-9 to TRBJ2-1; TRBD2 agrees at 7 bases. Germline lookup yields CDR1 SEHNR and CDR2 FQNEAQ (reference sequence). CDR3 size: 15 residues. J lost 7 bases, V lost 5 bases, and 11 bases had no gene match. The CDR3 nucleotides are TGTGCCAGCAGCGCAAATTTGGGCGGGGGTAATGAGCAGTTCTTC. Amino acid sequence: CASSANLGGGNEQFF. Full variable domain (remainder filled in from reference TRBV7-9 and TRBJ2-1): DTGVSQNPRHKITKRGQNVTFRCDPISEHNRLYWYRQTLGQGPEFLTYFQNEAQLEKSRLLSDRFSAERPKGSFSTLEIQRTEQGDSAMYLCASSANLGGGNEQFFGPGTRLTVL.

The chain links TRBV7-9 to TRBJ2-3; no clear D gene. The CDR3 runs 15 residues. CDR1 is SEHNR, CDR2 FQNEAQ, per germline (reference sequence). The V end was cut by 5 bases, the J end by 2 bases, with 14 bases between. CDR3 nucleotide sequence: TGTGCCAGCAGCCAAGTAGCAGTAGCCACAGATACGCAGTATTTT. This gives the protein CASSQVAVATDTQYF.

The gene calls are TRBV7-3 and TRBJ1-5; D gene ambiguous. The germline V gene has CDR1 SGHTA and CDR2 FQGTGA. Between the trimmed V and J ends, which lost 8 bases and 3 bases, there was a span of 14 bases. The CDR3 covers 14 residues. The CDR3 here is CASQSLGYNQPQHF. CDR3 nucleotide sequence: TGTGCCAGCCAGTCTTTAGGGTACAATCAGCCCCAGCATTTT.

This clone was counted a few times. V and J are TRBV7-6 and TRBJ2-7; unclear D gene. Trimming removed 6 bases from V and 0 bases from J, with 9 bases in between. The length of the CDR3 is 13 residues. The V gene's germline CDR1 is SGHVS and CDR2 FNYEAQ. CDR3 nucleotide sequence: TGTGCCAGCAGTCCAGAGGACTCCTACGAGCAGTACTTC. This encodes CASSPEDSYEQYF. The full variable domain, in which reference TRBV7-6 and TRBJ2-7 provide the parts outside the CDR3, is GAGVSQSPRYKVTKRGQDVALRCDPISGHVSLYWYRQALGQGPEFLTYFNYEAQQDKSGLPNDRFSAERPEGSISTLTIQRTEQRDSAMYRCASSPEDSYEQYFGPGTRLTVT.

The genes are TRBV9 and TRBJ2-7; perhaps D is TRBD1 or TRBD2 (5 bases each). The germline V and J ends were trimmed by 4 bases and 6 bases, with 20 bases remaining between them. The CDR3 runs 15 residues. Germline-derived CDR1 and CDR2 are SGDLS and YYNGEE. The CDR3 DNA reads TGTGCCAGCAGCCCCCGGGGCCAGCCGGGTTTCGAGCAGTACTTC. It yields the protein CASSPRGQPGFEQYF.